The subject of this entry is one T cell receptor (beta chain). The protocol was immunoSEQ multiplex PCR, while the TCRdb copy is restricted to in-frame clones and leaves out a portion. The profile shows over 50,000 clones, around 83% of them singletons. This entry belongs to a study of PD-L1 blockade in urothelial cancer. Study overall: Patients' atezolizumab regimen, 1,200 mg intravenously every 3 weeks, began at some point between 2013 and 2015. About 90% of the 29 patients were men with bladder-origin urothelial cancer.

The material was PBMCs, obtained around atezolizumab (anti-PD-L1) treatment. The sequence was collected from a man aged 50 to 59 with urothelial cancer.

The CDR3 sequence is CASSVEGRFQETQYF. CDR3 in DNA: TGTGCCAGCAGCGTCGAGGGGAGGTTCCAAGAGACCCAGTACTTC. The chain is built from TRBV9 and TRBJ2-5; a weak D match, TRBD2 (6 bases). This CDR3 has 15 amino acids. Germline V gene data show CDR1 as SGDLS and CDR2 as YYNGEE. Trimming removed 2 bases from V and 1 base from J, with 12 bases in between.